A single sample is the source of the 5 T cell receptor beta chains below, sequenced in a study of blood T cell repertoires in COVID-19. Sequencing used immunoSEQ multiplex PCR; TCRdb keeps in-frame clones, though not all of them. The sample shows tens of thousands of clones, around 86% of them seen only once. The sequenced material came from peripheral blood. The receptors stem from a man aged 50 to 59 with active or convalescent COVID-19.

This chain connects TRBV6-6 to TRBJ2-7, with TRBD1 matching over 8 bases. CDR3 length equals 14 residues. Germline V CDR1 and CDR2: MNHNY, SVGAGI (reference sequence). Trimming at V came to 6 bases and at J to 5 bases, leaving 9 bases not matched to a gene. CDR3 bases: TGTGCCAGCAGAACCGACAGGGGCCTTCACGAGCAGTACTTC. It specifies CASRTDRGLHEQYF.

J is TRBJ1-2 and V is TRBV29-1; 8 bases align to TRBD1. CDR3 size: 15 residues. Germline CDR1 SQVTM, CDR2 ANQGSEA. The V segment lost 7 bases and the J segment 3 bases; nucleotides outside the gene matches: 13. In DNA form, the CDR3 reads TGCAGCGCTGATTTTCAGGGGGCGCGGGACTATGGCTACACCTTC. Protein: CSADFQGARDYGYTF.

This clone appeared once. This chain's CDR3 is CASSLAGREKLFF. The CDR3 DNA sequence: TGTGCCAGCAGCTTAGCCGGGAGGGAAAAACTGTTTTTT. The gene calls are TRBV11-2 and TRBJ1-4; D unresolved. The CDR3 contains 13 residues. From germline, CDR1 is SGHAT and CDR2 FQNNGV. The V end was cut by 1 base, the J end by 8 bases, with 8 bases between.

This clone was seen a single time. The chain joins TRBV29-1 to TRBJ1-5, with TRBD1 as a possible D gene (5 bases). Germline V gene data show CDR1 as SQVTM and CDR2 as ANQGSEA. The V end was cut by 4 bases, the J end by 5 bases, with 9 bases between. The CDR3 contains 12 residues. CDR3 in amino acids: CSVGQLDQPQHF. CDR3 nucleotides: TGCAGCGTTGGACAGCTCGATCAGCCCCAGCATTTT. The whole variable domain, filled in from reference TRBV29-1 and TRBJ1-5, reads SAVISQKPSRDICQRGTSLTIQCQVDSQVTMMFWYRQQPGQSLTLIATANQGSEATYESGFVIDKFPISRPNLTFSTLTVSNMSPEDSSIYLCSVGQLDQPQHFGDGTRLSIL.

The chain combines TRBV28 with TRBJ1-3; D is unresolved. Germline V lookup: CDR1 MDHEN, CDR2 SYDVKM. The CDR3 length is 18 residues. V lost 5 bases and J lost 0, with 20 bases in between. CDR3 sequence reads: CASSPKHTGESSGNTIYF. The DNA for the CDR3 is TGTGCCAGCAGTCCCAAGCACACCGGGGAGAGCTCTGGAAACACCATATATTTT.